This T cell receptor beta chain was found in a study of neoadjuvant nivolumab and ipilimumab in lung cancer. Points from the study as a whole: From pretherapy to surgery, tumor richness and clonality rose with dual therapy.

Clones were sequenced by immunoSEQ multiplex PCR, and TCRdb holds only the in-frame ones, with some missing. The repertoire includes several thousand clones, around nine tenths of them detected once, and roughly 2.4% sits in the top ten. This CDR3 has 15 amino acids. CDR1 and CDR2 from the germline V gene are SGHRS and YFSETQ. Trimming removed 0 bases from V and 4 bases from J; junction bases left unmatched: 5. Remarks on this clone: The target antigen is unknown.

The sequence came from an adult with non-small cell lung cancer. Some clones in this sample may be carry-over from other donors' samples. The V gene is TRBV5-1, the J gene TRBJ2-7; the match to TRBD1 covers 9 bases. The sample in question was tumor tissue, obtained after neoadjuvant nivolumab, alone or with ipilimumab, at or shortly before surgery. The CDR3 DNA sequence: TGCGCCAGCAGCTTGGGCACAGGGGGCGGGTACGAGCAGTACTTC. Encoded protein: CASSLGTGGGYEQYF.